Shown below are 6 T cell receptor beta chains from a single sample sequenced in a study of cytomegalovirus exposure and HLA in healthy donors. The PCR ran on 60 Vbeta and 13 Jbeta primers. This table comes from immunoSEQ multiplex PCR, and its TCRdb copy is limited to in-frame clones, with some not included. Here the sample spans under 300,000 clones, roughly 70% being singletons. Sequencing was done on a sample of PBMCs. These receptors were obtained from a female donor in good health and CMV-seronegative.

The chain links TRBV7-6 to TRBJ2-3; tentatively, D is TRBD2 (5 bases). The CDR3 runs to 16 residues. CDR1 is SGHVS, CDR2 FNYEAQ, per germline. Trimming stripped 6 bases from V and 3 bases from J, with 19 bases between. This CDR3 reads CASSRGLTSLTDTQYF. The CDR3 DNA sequence: TGTGCCAGCAGTCGAGGACTGACCTCATTAACAGATACGCAGTATTTT.

In this sample, this clone turned up a few times. The V and J genes are TRBV2 and TRBJ2-5; no clear D gene. Trimming pared 1 base from V and 4 bases from J, leaving 10 bases between. This CDR3 is 14 amino acids long. CDR1 is SNHLY, CDR2 FYNNEI, per germline. The CDR3 loop reads CASSEGVTRETQYF. CDR3 DNA: TGTGCCAGCAGTGAAGGCGTGACACGAGAGACCCAGTACTTC. Variable domain in full (rest from reference TRBV2 and TRBJ2-5): EPEVTQTPSHQVTQMGQEVILRCVPISNHLYFYWYRQILGQKVEFLVSFYNNEISEKSEIFDDQFSVERPDGSNFTLKIRSTKLEDSAMYFCASSEGVTRETQYFGPGTRLLVL.

V and J are TRBV10-2 and TRBJ1-3; D is unclear. Trimming removed 4 bases at V and 0 bases at J, with 7 bases between. The CDR3 has 14 amino acids. Germline values: CDR1 WSHSY, CDR2 SAAADI. CDR3 coding DNA: TGCGCCAGCAGTGCGACTTACTCTGGAAACACCATATATTTT. This sequence encodes CASSATYSGNTIYF.

This clone has only one observation. The V gene is TRBV5-1, the J gene TRBJ1-1; D is uncertain. Germline CDR1 reads SGHRS; CDR2 reads YFSETQ. The V and J ends lost 1 base and 1 base respectively, with 11 bases between them. This CDR3 is built from 15 residues. DNA of the CDR3: TGCGCCAGCAGCTTGAACCAGGCAGGGAACACTGAAGCTTTCTTT. Protein: CASSLNQAGNTEAFF.

This chain uses TRBV6-5 with TRBJ1-5, with D maybe TRBD1 (5 bases). From germline, CDR1 is MNHEY and CDR2 SVGAGI. The CDR3 loop spans 14 amino acids. V lost 2 bases, J lost 6 bases, and 11 bases lay in between. The DNA of the CDR3 is TGTGCCAGCAGTTACAGGGAAAGGGGTCAGCCCCAGCATTTT. Its protein is CASSYRERGQPQHF.

The chain couples TRBV14 to TRBJ2-7; TRBD1 matches at 10 bases. This CDR3 region has 13 residues. The germline V gene has CDR1 SGHDN and CDR2 FVKESK. V was clipped by 8 bases and J by 6 bases; unmatched bases: 7. The CDR3 loop reads CASGGQGVGEQYF. The CDR3 DNA reads TGTGCCAGCGGCGGACAGGGGGTGGGCGAGCAGTACTTC.